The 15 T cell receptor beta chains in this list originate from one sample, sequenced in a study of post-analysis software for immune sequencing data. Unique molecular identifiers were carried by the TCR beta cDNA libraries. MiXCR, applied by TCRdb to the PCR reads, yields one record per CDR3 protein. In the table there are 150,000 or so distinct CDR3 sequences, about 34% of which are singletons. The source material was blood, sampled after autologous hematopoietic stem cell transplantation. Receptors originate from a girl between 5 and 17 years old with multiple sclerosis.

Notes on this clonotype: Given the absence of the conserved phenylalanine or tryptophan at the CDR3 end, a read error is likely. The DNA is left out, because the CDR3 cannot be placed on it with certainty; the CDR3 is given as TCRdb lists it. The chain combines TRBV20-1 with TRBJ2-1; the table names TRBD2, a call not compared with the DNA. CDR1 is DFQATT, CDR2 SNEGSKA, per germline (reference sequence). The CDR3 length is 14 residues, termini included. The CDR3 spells CSASKAGHLMSSSS.

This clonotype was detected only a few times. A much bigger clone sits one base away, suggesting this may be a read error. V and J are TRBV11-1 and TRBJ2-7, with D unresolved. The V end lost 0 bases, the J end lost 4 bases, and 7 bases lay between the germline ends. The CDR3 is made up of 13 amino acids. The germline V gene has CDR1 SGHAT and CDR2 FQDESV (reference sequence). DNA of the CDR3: TGTGCCAGCAGCTTAGCGGGGTTTTACGAGCAGTACTTC. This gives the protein CASSLAGFYEQYF. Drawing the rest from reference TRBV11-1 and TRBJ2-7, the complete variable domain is EAEVAQSPRYKITEKSQAVAFWCDPISGHATLYWYRQILGQGPELLVQFQDESVVDDSQLPKDRFSAERLKGVDSTLKIQPAELGDSAMYLCASSLAGFYEQYFGPGTRLTVT.

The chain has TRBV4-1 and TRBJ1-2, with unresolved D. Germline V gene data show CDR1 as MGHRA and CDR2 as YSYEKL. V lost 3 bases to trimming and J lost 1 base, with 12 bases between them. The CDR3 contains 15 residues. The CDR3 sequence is CASSHLTGFNYGYTF. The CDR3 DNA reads TGCGCCAGCAGCCACTTAACTGGGTTTAACTATGGCTACACCTTC.

For the CDR3, the DNA is TGTGCCAGCAGCTTAGGGGCCCGGGACAGGGGGCGAGAGACCCAGTACTTC. The encoded protein is CASSLGARDRGRETQYF. The chain uses TRBV7-9 and TRBJ2-5; TRBD1 aligns across 12 bases. V was clipped by 1 base and J by 4 bases; unmatched bases: 7. The length of the CDR3 is 17 residues. Germline V lookup: CDR1 SEHNR, CDR2 FQNEAQ (reference sequence). Full variable domain (outside the CDR3, taken from reference TRBV7-9 and TRBJ2-5): DTGVSQNPRHKITKRGQNVTFRCDPISEHNRLYWYRQTLGQGPEFLTYFQNEAQLEKSRLLSDRFSAERPKGSFSTLEIQRTEQGDSAMYLCASSLGARDRGRETQYFGPGTRLLVL.

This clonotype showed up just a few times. CDR3 residues: CSARGPGTLAKNIQYF. CDR3 sequence (DNA): TGCAGTGCTAGAGGACCCGGGACTTTAGCCAAAAACATTCAGTACTTC. The chain is built from TRBV20-1 and TRBJ2-4; D perhaps matches TRBD2 (6 bases). The length of the CDR3 is 16 residues. Germline V gene lookup returns CDR1 DFQATT and CDR2 SNEGSKA (reference sequence). The V and J ends lost 1 base and 0 bases respectively, with 13 bases between them.

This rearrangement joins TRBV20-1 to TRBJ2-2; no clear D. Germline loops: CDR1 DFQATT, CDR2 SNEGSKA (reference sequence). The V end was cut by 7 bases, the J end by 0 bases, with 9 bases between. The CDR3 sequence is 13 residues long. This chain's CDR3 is CSGKRSNTGELFF. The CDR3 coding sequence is TGCAGTGGAAAACGGTCGAACACCGGGGAGCTGTTTTTT.

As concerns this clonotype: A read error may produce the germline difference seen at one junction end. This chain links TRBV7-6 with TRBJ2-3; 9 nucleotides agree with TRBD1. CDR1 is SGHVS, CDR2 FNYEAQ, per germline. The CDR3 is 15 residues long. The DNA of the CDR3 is TGTACCAGCAGCCCCCATTGGACAGGGGCAGATACGCAGTATTTT. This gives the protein CTSSPHWTGADTQYF. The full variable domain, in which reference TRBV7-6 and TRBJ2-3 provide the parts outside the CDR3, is GAGVSQSPRYKVTKRGQDVALRCDPISGHVSLYWYRQALGQGPEFLTYFNYEAQQDKSGLPNDRFSAERPEGSISTLTIQRTEQRDSAMYRCTSSPHWTGADTQYFGPGTRLTVL.

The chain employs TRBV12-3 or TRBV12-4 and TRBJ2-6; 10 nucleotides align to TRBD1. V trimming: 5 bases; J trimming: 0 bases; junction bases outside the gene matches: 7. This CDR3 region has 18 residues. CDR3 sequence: CASSTWDRGPSGANVLTF. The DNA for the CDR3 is TGTGCCAGCAGTACTTGGGACAGGGGACCCTCTGGGGCCAACGTCCTGACTTTC.

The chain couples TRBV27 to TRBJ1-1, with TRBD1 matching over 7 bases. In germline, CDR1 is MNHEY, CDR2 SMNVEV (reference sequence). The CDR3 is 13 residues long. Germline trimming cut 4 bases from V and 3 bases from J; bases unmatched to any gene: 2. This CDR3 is CASSSQGYTEAFF. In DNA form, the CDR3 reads TGTGCCAGCAGTTCACAGGGGTACACTGAAGCTTTCTTT.

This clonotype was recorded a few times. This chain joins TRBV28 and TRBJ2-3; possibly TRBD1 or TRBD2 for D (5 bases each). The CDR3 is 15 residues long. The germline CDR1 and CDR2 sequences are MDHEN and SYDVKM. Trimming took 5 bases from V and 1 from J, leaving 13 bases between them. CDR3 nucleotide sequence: TGTGCCAGCAGTCAAGGGCAGGGACGCACAGATACGCAGTATTTT. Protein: CASSQGQGRTDTQYF.

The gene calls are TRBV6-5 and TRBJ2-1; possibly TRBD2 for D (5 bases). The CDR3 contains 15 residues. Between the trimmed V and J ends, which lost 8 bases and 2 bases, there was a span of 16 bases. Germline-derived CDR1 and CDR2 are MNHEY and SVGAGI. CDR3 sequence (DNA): TGTGCCAGCCGACTAAATCATCCCCCCTACAATGAGCAGTTCTTC. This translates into CASRLNHPPYNEQFF.

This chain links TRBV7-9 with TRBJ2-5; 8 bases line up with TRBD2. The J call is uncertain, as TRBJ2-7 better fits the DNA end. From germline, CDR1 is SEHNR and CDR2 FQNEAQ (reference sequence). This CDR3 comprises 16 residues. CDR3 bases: TGTGCCAGCAGCTTGGGCCGACTAGCGAGAAGGGACGAGCAGTACTTC. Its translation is CASSLGRLARRDEQYF.

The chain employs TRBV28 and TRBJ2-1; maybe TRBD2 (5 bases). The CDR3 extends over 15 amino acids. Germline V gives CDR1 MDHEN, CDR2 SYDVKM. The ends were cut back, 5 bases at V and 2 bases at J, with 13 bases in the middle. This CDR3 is CASSPPFGAYNEQFF. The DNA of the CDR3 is TGTGCCAGCAGTCCCCCATTCGGGGCCTACAATGAGCAGTTCTTC.

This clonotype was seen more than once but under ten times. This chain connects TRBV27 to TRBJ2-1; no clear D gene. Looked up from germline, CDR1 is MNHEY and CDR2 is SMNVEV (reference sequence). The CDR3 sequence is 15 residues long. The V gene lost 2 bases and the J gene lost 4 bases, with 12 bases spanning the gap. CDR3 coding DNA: TGTGCCAGCAGTTTAAATCCTATACGGTACAATGAGCAGTTCTTC. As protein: CASSLNPIRYNEQFF.

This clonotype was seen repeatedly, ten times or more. The CDR3 DNA reads TGTGCCAGCAGTTTAAATCCTAGCTTAGCCGAGCAGTACTTC. It codes for CASSLNPSLAEQYF. V is TRBV12-3 or TRBV12-4 and J is TRBJ2-7, with D maybe TRBD2 (5 bases). The CDR3 consists of 14 residues. Trimming shortened V by 2 bases and J by 6 bases, and 14 bases separated the two germline ends.